This note documents a single T cell receptor beta chain sequence. The antigen is undetermined. The record originates from a study of cytomegalovirus exposure and HLA in healthy donors. TCRdb keeps only in-frame clones here, not all; method: immunoSEQ multiplex PCR. The profile shows around 190,000 clones, about three quarters of them singletons. Points from the study as a whole: In vitro confirmation showed a few CMV-associated chains to be CMV antigen specific. Investigators reported approximately 170 TCR beta chains as tied to cytomegalovirus.

This TCR came from a woman in her twenties or thirties in good health and CMV-seronegative. Sequencing was done on a sample of PBMCs.

The CDR3 sequence is CASSLGLAGPYEQYF. CDR3 bases: TGTGCCAGCAGCTTAGGACTAGCGGGCCCCTACGAGCAGTACTTC. The chain uses TRBV11-2 and TRBJ2-7; 10 nucleotides align to TRBD2. CDR3 length: 15 amino acids. V was pared by 1 base and J by 2 bases, with 2 bases of the junction left unmatched. From germline, CDR1 is SGHAT and CDR2 FQNNGV.